The TCR beta chain described here comes from a study of blood T cell repertoires in COVID-19. Study-wide background: There were acute and convalescent COVID-19 samples, and they came from the United States, Italy and Spain. PBMCs, B-cell-depleted T cells, or T cells provided the cDNA or gDNA that made up the material.

Original methodology: Reference gene primers were amplified, and this amplification served to estimate nucleated cell counts. Profiled with immunoSEQ multiplex PCR; TCRdb holds only in-frame clones, not every one. V, J and clone size are taken as reported in that table, and D and trimming were inferred from the DNA itself. This sample has fewer than 300,000 clones, with about 76% found just once. This CDR3 is built from 15 residues. The V and J ends lost 5 bases and 9 bases respectively, with 20 bases between them. Germline CDR1 reads SGHNT; CDR2 reads YENEEA. The sequenced sample was peripheral blood. The gene calls are TRBV11-3 and TRBJ2-1; a possible D gene is TRBD2 (6 bases). This receptor was identified in a woman aged 55-75 years with active or convalescent COVID-19. CDR3 protein: CASSQARGTYGEQFF. The CDR3 DNA follows: TGTGCCAGCAGCCAGGCCCGAGGGACTTACGGTGAGCAGTTCTTC.